One sample yielded the 24 T cell receptor beta chains listed below, sequenced in a study of circulating and synovial CD4+ cells in juvenile arthritis. TCRdb keeps only in-frame clones here, not all; method: immunoSEQ multiplex PCR. The data show 35,000 or so clones, nearly 95% seen once. Material: CD4+ T cells from blood. These receptors all stem from a human donor with juvenile idiopathic arthritis.

This sequence joins TRBV5-4 and TRBJ1-4; 8 bases are a match to TRBD1. The germline V gene encodes CDR1 SGHNT and CDR2 YYREEE (reference sequence). The CDR3 loop spans 15 amino acids. V lost 2 bases and J lost 7; bases outside the gene matches: 7. The CDR3 region has the DNA TGTGCCAGCAGCTTCGCCGGACAGGGACCTGAAAAACTGTTTTTT. Translating it yields CASSFAGQGPEKLFF.

The chain recombines TRBV9 with TRBJ1-3; D unresolved. This CDR3 is built from 15 residues. Deletions cut 3 bases from V and 0 bases from J, with 10 bases between. Germline V lookup: CDR1 SGDLS, CDR2 YYNGEE. CDR3: CASSAPVSSGNTIYF. CDR3 sequence (DNA): TGTGCCAGCAGCGCCCCGGTGAGCTCTGGAAACACCATATATTTT.

V usage is TRBV7-9 and J usage is TRBJ1-2, with 9 bases aligning to TRBD1. Unmatched junction bases numbered 12, after V lost 5 bases and J lost 8 bases. Germline CDR1 SEHNR, CDR2 FQNEAQ (reference sequence). This CDR3 contains 15 residues. In nucleotides, the CDR3 is TGTGCCAGCAGCGCGACAGGGGGGCGGCTGAGAGGCTACACCTTC. As protein: CASSATGGRLRGYTF.

The J gene is TRBJ1-3, the V gene TRBV15; 7 bases are a match to TRBD1. In germline, CDR1 is LNHNV, CDR2 YYDKDF (reference sequence). The CDR3 spans 13 residues. The V gene end was trimmed by 3 bases and the J gene end by 8 bases; junction bases not matched to a gene: 4. CDR3 bases: TGTGCCACCAGCAGCGACAGGGAACACACCATATATTTT. It translates to CATSSDREHTIYF.

The chain uses TRBV6-5 and TRBJ1-2, with 7 bases that match TRBD1. V trimming: 6 bases; J trimming: 3 bases; junction bases outside the gene matches: 7. The CDR3 runs 14 residues. CDR1 is MNHEY and CDR2 is SVGAGI in the germline V gene. This CDR3 is CASRQYRGDYGYTF. The CDR3 DNA reads as TGTGCCAGCAGGCAATACAGGGGTGACTATGGCTACACCTTC.

The chain links TRBV7-8 to TRBJ2-7; TRBD1 aligns across 9 bases. The J segment lost 3 bases and the V segment lost 5 bases, leaving 5 bases of the junction unmatched. Germline V gene lookup returns CDR1 SGHVS and CDR2 FQNEAQ. The CDR3 has 14 amino acids. Here the CDR3 reads CASSRDRGIYEQYF. Written as DNA, the CDR3 is TGTGCCAGCAGCCGAGACAGGGGGATCTACGAGCAGTACTTC.

V and J are TRBV7-2 and TRBJ1-1; perhaps TRBD1 as D (5 bases). This CDR3 has 15 residues. CDR1 and CDR2 from the germline V gene are SGHTA and FQGNSA. Between the trimmed V and J ends, which lost 6 bases and 6 bases, there was a span of 20 bases. CDR3 residues: CASRKWPGGDAEAFF. The CDR3 DNA sequence: TGTGCCAGCAGGAAATGGCCGGGGGGGGATGCTGAAGCTTTCTTT.

V is TRBV2 and J is TRBJ2-5, with 11 nucleotides matching TRBD2. The CDR3 extends over 15 amino acids. V dropped 7 bases and J dropped 6; count of bases not matched to a gene: 10. Germline CDR1 and CDR2: SNHLY and FYNNEI. The chain's CDR3 is CASTLLAGEGQTQYF. In nucleotides, the CDR3 is TGTGCCAGCACCCTACTAGCGGGGGAGGGACAGACCCAGTACTTC. Full variable domain (missing parts from reference TRBV2 and TRBJ2-5): EPEVTQTPSHQVTQMGQEVILRCVPISNHLYFYWYRQILGQKVEFLVSFYNNEISEKSEIFDDQFSVERPDGSNFTLKIRSTKLEDSAMYFCASTLLAGEGQTQYFGPGTRLLVL.

The chain is built from TRBV4-3 and TRBJ2-7; D perhaps matches TRBD1 (7 bases). CDR3 length equals 15 residues. Germline CDR1 LGHNA, CDR2 YSLEER. Trimming took off 0 bases at V and 4 bases at J, with 13 bases between the two ends. CDR3 residues: CASSQDPRGEYEQYF. In nucleotides, the CDR3 is TGCGCCAGCAGCCAAGATCCCAGGGGGGAGTACGAGCAGTACTTC.

The chain is built from TRBV10-1 and TRBJ2-7, with a possible D match to TRBD2 (5 bases). CDR1 is WNHNN and CDR2 is SYGVQD in the germline V gene (reference sequence). The CDR3 spans 12 residues. V shed 7 bases and J shed 7 bases, with 14 bases lying between them. In DNA, the CDR3 is TGCGCCAGCACCCTAGAGAGGGAGGAGCAGTACTTC. Its translation: CASTLEREEQYF.

The V gene is TRBV7-9, the J gene TRBJ1-1; TRBD1 aligns across 7 bases. In germline, CDR1 is SEHNR, CDR2 FQNEAQ (reference sequence). Germline trimming cut 3 bases from V and 5 bases from J; bases unmatched to any gene: 9. This CDR3 has 15 amino acids. Here the CDR3 DNA reads TGTGCCAGCAGCTTCCCGGGACAGCGTTTAACTGAAGCTTTCTTT. Encoded protein: CASSFPGQRLTEAFF.

V and J are TRBV7-2 and TRBJ1-1; 10 nucleotides align to TRBD1. The V gene end was trimmed by 2 bases and the J gene end by 0 bases; junction bases not matched to a gene: 6. CDR3 length: 17 amino acids. CDR1 and CDR2 from the germline V gene are SGHTA and FQGNSA. The CDR3, as DNA: TGTGCCAGCAGCTTAAGGCGACAGGGGGCGGTGAACACTGAAGCTTTCTTT. Translated: CASSLRRQGAVNTEAFF.

This clone has only one observation. The V call is TRBV18, the J call TRBJ1-2, with TRBD1 matching over 9 bases. The V and J ends lost 1 base and 4 bases, in that order; junction bases with no gene match: 4. This CDR3 is 15 amino acids long. Germline V gene lookup returns CDR1 KGHSH and CDR2 LQKENI. The CDR3 protein is CASSPRGQGSYGYTF. CDR3 bases: TGTGCCAGCTCACCACGGGGACAGGGAAGCTATGGCTACACCTTC.

The chain uses TRBV7-2 and TRBJ2-2; unclear D gene. This CDR3 spans 14 amino acids. V was trimmed by 5 bases and J by 7 bases, leaving 14 bases between them. Looked up from germline, CDR1 is SGHTA and CDR2 is FQGNSA. The DNA for the CDR3 is TGTGCCAGCAGCCGTGCAACAGAACTCGGGGAGCTGTTTTTT. This gives the protein CASSRATELGELFF.

V usage is TRBV11-3 and J usage is TRBJ2-7; 10 bases are a match to TRBD2. Germline V gene sequence: CDR1 SGHNT, CDR2 YENEEA. CDR3 size: 13 residues. Trimming removed 5 bases from V and 3 bases from J; junction bases left unmatched: 1. CDR3 sequence reads: CASSLAGDYEQYF. The CDR3 DNA sequence: TGTGCCAGCAGCCTAGCGGGGGACTACGAGCAGTACTTC. The full variable domain, with the rest looked up from reference TRBV11-3 and TRBJ2-7, is EAGVVQSPRYKIIEKKQPVAFWCNPISGHNTLYWYLQNLGQGPELLIRYENEEAVDDSQLPKDRFSAERLKGVDSTLKIQPAELGDSAVYLCASSLAGDYEQYFGPGTRLTVT.

The chain combines TRBV7-9 with TRBJ2-3; a possible D gene is TRBD1 (6 bases). CDR1 and CDR2 from the germline V gene are SEHNR and FQNEAQ (reference sequence). The CDR3 runs 14 residues. The V end was cut by 5 bases, the J end by 0 bases, with 9 bases between. The CDR3 protein is CASSPTGSTDTQYF. For the CDR3, the DNA is TGTGCCAGCAGCCCGACAGGTAGCACAGATACGCAGTATTTT.

The gene calls are TRBV7-9 and TRBJ1-5; no reliable D call. Trimming left V 5 bases short and J 7 bases short, with 24 bases between. CDR3 length: 17 amino acids. Germline V gives CDR1 SEHNR, CDR2 FQNEAQ (reference sequence). The CDR3 nucleotides are TGTGCCAGCAGCGCCGGTGGAGGGTTTGGGCTCTACCAGCCCCAGCATTTT. Its translation: CASSAGGGFGLYQPQHF.

The chain couples TRBV28 to TRBJ2-3, with TRBD1 as a possible D gene (5 bases). With 6 bases removed from V and 0 bases from J, the gap between germline ends came to 22 bases. Germline V lookup: CDR1 MDHEN, CDR2 SYDVKM. This CDR3 spans 18 amino acids. CDR3 DNA: TGTGCCAGCAGCTCGCATCGGGTTTTAGGGGCTAGCACAGATACGCAGTATTTT. This translates into CASSSHRVLGASTDTQYF.

To note about this clone: The same CDR3 is also encoded by other DNA sequences in this sample. The CDR3, as DNA: TGTGCCAGCAGTTACGAAGGGACAGGGAATAATTCACCCCTCCACTTT. Amino acids: CASSYEGTGNNSPLHF. The rearrangement joins TRBV6-5 to TRBJ1-6; 9 positions agree with TRBD1. V lost 2 bases, J lost 5 bases, and 4 bases stayed unmatched. This CDR3 has 16 amino acids. Germline CDR1 reads MNHEY; CDR2 reads SVGAGI.

V and J are TRBV5-6 and TRBJ1-1; D not certain. Germline V gene data show CDR1 as SGHDT and CDR2 as YYEEEE. This CDR3 comprises 14 residues. Trimming stripped 4 bases from V and 1 base from J, with 11 bases between. CDR3 sequence (DNA): TGTGCCAGCAGCCCTTGGACTGGGAACACTGAAGCTTTCTTT. It specifies CASSPWTGNTEAFF. Supplemented by reference TRBV5-6 and TRBJ1-1, the full variable domain reads DAGVTQSPTHLIKTRGQQVTLRCSPKSGHDTVSWYQQALGQGPQFIFQYYEEEERQRGNFPDRFSGHQFPNYSSELNVNALLLGDSALYLCASSPWTGNTEAFFGQGTRLTVV.

V is TRBV4-2 and J is TRBJ2-5; D gene ambiguous. V gave up 3 bases and J gave up 5 bases, with 13 bases separating them. Germline values: CDR1 LGHNA, CDR2 YNFKEQ. This CDR3 is built from 14 residues. CDR3 nucleotide sequence: TGTGCCAGCAGCCACCCAACAACGCCTGAGACCCAGTACTTC. The encoded protein is CASSHPTTPETQYF.

This clone was seen a handful of times. This chain links TRBV9 with TRBJ1-2, with 8 nucleotides matching TRBD1. CDR1 SGDLS and CDR2 YYNGEE come from the germline V gene. The CDR3 extends over 16 amino acids. Germline trimming cut 0 bases from V and 3 bases from J; bases unmatched to any gene: 7. CDR3 sequence reads: CASSVAQGQDYYGYTF. The CDR3 DNA reads TGTGCCAGCAGCGTAGCTCAGGGACAGGACTACTATGGCTACACCTTC.

V and J are TRBV5-6 and TRBJ1-4, with D perhaps TRBD1 (5 bases). Germline V gives CDR1 SGHDT, CDR2 YYEEEE. The CDR3 contains 14 residues. The germline V and J ends were trimmed by 1 base and 5 bases, with 9 bases remaining between them. CDR3 sequence: CASSLRGMNEKLFF. CDR3 coding DNA: TGTGCCAGCAGCTTGCGGGGGATGAATGAAAAACTGTTTTTT.

Regarding this clone: Other DNA variants within this sample encode the same CDR3. The chain links TRBV7-8 to TRBJ2-1; 9 positions match TRBD1. The germline CDR1 and CDR2 sequences are SGHVS and FQNEAQ. There are 16 residues in the CDR3. Trimming removed 9 bases from V and 7 bases from J; junction bases left unmatched: 16. The CDR3 DNA follows: TGTGCCAGTAGCGCCTCCGGGACAGGGAGAATGAATGAGCAGTTCTTC. Protein product: CASSASGTGRMNEQFF.